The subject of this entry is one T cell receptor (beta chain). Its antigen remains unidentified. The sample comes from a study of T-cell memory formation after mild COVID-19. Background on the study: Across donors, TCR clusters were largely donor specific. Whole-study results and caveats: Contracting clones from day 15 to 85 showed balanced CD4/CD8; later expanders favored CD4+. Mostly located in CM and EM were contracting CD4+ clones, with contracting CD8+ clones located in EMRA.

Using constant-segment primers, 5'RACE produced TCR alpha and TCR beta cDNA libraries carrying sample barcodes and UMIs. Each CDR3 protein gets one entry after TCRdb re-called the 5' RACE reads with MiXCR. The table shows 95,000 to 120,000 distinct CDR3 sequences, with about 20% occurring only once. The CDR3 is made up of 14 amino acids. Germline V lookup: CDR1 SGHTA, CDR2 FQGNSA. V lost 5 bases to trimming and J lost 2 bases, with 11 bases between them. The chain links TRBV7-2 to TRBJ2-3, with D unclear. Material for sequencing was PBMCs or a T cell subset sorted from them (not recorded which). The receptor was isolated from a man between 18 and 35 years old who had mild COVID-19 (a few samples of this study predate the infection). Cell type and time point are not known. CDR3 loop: CASSPLGTTDTQYF. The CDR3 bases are TGTGCCAGCAGCCCGTTAGGAACCACAGATACGCAGTATTTT.